This TCR beta chain was found in a study of cytotoxic CD8 clonotypes in ibrutinib-treated CLL. Across the whole study: Productive templates per sample averaged roughly 260,000; productive rearrangements, approximately 96,000.

General study results and limits: Starting clonality was above that of age-matched healthy donors and tracked circulating CD8+ T-cell counts.

V lost 2 bases to trimming and J lost 1 base, with 9 bases between them. This CDR3 region has 14 residues. Germline-derived CDR1 and CDR2 are SGHRS and YFSETQ. The planned depth of sequencing spanned 1 in 200,000 to 1 in 1 million T cells. Only in-frame clones appear in the TCRdb table, and some are missing; sequencing was by immunoSEQ multiplex PCR. The table shows 300,000 or so clones, with under 70% occurring only once. With regard to this clone: What it recognizes is unknown.

Specimen: PBMCs, collected after 36 months of ibrutinib treatment. J is TRBJ1-1 and V is TRBV5-1, with D uncertain. The clonotype comes from a human donor with chronic lymphocytic leukemia. This CDR3 reads CASSFGPGNTEAFF. The CDR3 DNA sequence: TGCGCCAGCAGCTTTGGTCCGGGGAACACTGAAGCTTTCTTT.